Shown below are 20 T cell receptor beta chains from a single sample sequenced in a study of T cell responses to AZD1222 COVID-19 vaccine. TCRdb's table, derived via immunoSEQ multiplex PCR, lists solely in-frame clones and lacks some. This table has about 86,000 clones, roughly 90% appearing once. The sample was peripheral blood, taken 28 days after the second AZD1222 dose. All receptors come from an adult who received the AZD1222 COVID-19 vaccine.

The gene calls are TRBV11-3 and TRBJ2-2; D is possibly TRBD2 (6 bases). The germline gives CDR1 SGHNT, CDR2 YENEEA. Trimming cost V 4 bases and J 5 bases, with 20 bases left between them. This CDR3 is built from 17 residues. The CDR3 sequence: CASSSYGGGWGTGELFF. In DNA form, the CDR3 reads TGTGCCAGCAGCTCATATGGGGGAGGATGGGGAACCGGGGAGCTGTTTTTT.

This rearrangement joins TRBV29-1 to TRBJ2-1; D unclear. Trimming pared 2 bases from V and 3 bases from J, leaving 5 bases between. The CDR3 totals 12 residues. Germline V CDR1 and CDR2: SQVTM, ANQGSEA. The CDR3 nucleotides are TGCAGCGTTGAACGGAGCTACAATGAGCAGTTCTTC. Translation gives CSVERSYNEQFF.

This clone was seen repeatedly, ten times or more. The chain is built from TRBV3-1 (or the pseudogene TRBV3-2) and TRBJ1-5; D possibly corresponds to TRBD1 (6 bases). The germline CDR1 and CDR2 sequences are LGHDT and YNNKEL (reference sequence). The CDR3 has 14 residues. V lost 1 base to trimming and J lost 2 bases, with 6 bases between them. The CDR3 DNA reads TGTGCCAGCAGCCAAGGACAGGGCAATCAGCCCCAGCATTTT. Its protein product is CASSQGQGNQPQHF.

V and J are TRBV2 and TRBJ2-5; either TRBD1 or TRBD2 may fit D (5 bases each). Germline CDR1 is SNHLY and CDR2 is FYNNEI. V dropped 7 bases and J dropped 3 bases, with 15 bases sitting between them. This CDR3 has 14 amino acids. The CDR3 DNA reads TGTGCCAGCAATCATGGGACGGAAAAAGAGACCCAGTACTTC. This gives the protein CASNHGTEKETQYF.

This chain joins TRBV7-3 and TRBJ1-1, with D possibly TRBD1 on 6 matching bases. Trimming took off 5 bases at V and 7 bases at J, with 17 bases between the two ends. Germline CDR1 SGHTA, CDR2 FQGTGA. The CDR3 has 14 residues. CDR3 nucleotides: TGTGCCAGCAGCCTTAGGGGGACTCACAATGAAGCTTTCTTT. As protein: CASSLRGTHNEAFF.

V and J are TRBV11-2 and TRBJ1-3; the D gene is possibly TRBD1 (5 bases). The CDR3 runs to 17 residues. The germline V gene encodes CDR1 SGHAT and CDR2 FQNNGV. The V end was cut by 4 bases, the J end by 0 bases, with 16 bases between. The CDR3 reads CASSYYGTARSGNTIYF. The CDR3 region has the DNA TGTGCCAGCAGCTATTACGGGACTGCCCGCTCTGGAAACACCATATATTTT. The whole variable domain, filled in from reference TRBV11-2 and TRBJ1-3, reads EAGVAQSPRYKIIEKRQSVAFWCNPISGHATLYWYQQILGQGPKLLIQFQNNGVVDDSQLPKDRFSAERLKGVDSTLKIQPAKLEDSAVYLCASSYYGTARSGNTIYFGEGSWLTVV.

The chain couples TRBV10-3 to TRBJ1-6; possibly TRBD1 for D (6 bases). Germline V gene lookup returns CDR1 ENHRY and CDR2 SYGVKD. Trimming pared 2 bases from V and 1 base from J, leaving 6 bases between. CDR3 length equals 15 residues. CDR3 sequence (DNA): TGTGCCATCAGTGAGGACAGGTCCTATAATTCACCCCTCCACTTT. It specifies CAISEDRSYNSPLHF.

The chain couples TRBV15 to TRBJ2-1; 7 nucleotides match TRBD2. Trimming at V came to 1 base and at J to 9 bases, leaving 9 bases not matched to a gene. CDR1 is LNHNV, CDR2 YYDKDF, per germline (reference sequence). CDR3 length: 15 residues. Here the CDR3 reads CATSRGTAGRVEQFF. For the CDR3, the DNA is TGTGCCACCAGCAGAGGAACAGCGGGGAGGGTTGAGCAGTTCTTC.

This rearrangement joins TRBV7-9 to TRBJ2-4; weak D call: TRBD1 (6 bases). The CDR3 is made up of 14 amino acids. The germline gives CDR1 SEHNR, CDR2 FQNEAQ (reference sequence). The V end lost 5 bases, the J end lost 0 bases, and 8 bases lay between the germline ends. Here the CDR3 DNA reads TGTGCCAGCAGCGAACAGGGAGCCAAAAACATTCAGTACTTC. Encoded protein: CASSEQGAKNIQYF.

In its sample, this clone was seen once. The V gene is TRBV29-1, the J gene TRBJ2-1, with TRBD2 matching 10 bases. CDR3 length equals 15 residues. With 4 bases clipped from V and 1 base from J, the junction kept 4 bases outside the gene matches. Germline values: CDR1 SQVTM, CDR2 ANQGSEA. CDR3 sequence (DNA): TGCAGCGTTGCGGTAGCGGGAGGTTCCTACAATGAGCAGTTCTTC. Protein: CSVAVAGGSYNEQFF.

The J gene is TRBJ1-2, the V gene TRBV19; D gene ambiguous. Germline CDR1 reads LNHDA; CDR2 reads SQIVND (reference sequence). V was pared by 3 bases and J by 4 bases, with 12 bases between. CDR3 length equals 14 residues. DNA of the CDR3: TGTGCCAGTAGTATGTTGGTCAGGTCCTATGGCTACACCTTC. It translates to CASSMLVRSYGYTF.

The chain is built from TRBV27 and TRBJ2-1; TRBD2 is a possible D gene (6 bases). The CDR3 is 13 amino acids. The ends were cut back, 3 bases at V and 7 bases at J, with 10 bases in the middle. Germline assignment: CDR1 MNHEY and CDR2 SMNVEV (reference sequence). The CDR3 loop reads CASSFATRNEQFF. CDR3 sequence (DNA): TGTGCCAGCAGTTTCGCGACTAGAAATGAGCAGTTCTTC.

This chain connects TRBV7-8 to TRBJ2-1; 7 bases are a match to TRBD2. Germline loops: CDR1 SGHVS, CDR2 FQNEAQ. Germline trimming cut 1 base from V and 9 bases from J; bases unmatched to any gene: 9. The CDR3 is 15 residues long. The CDR3 spells CASSLGGRASSEQFF. CDR3 DNA sequence: TGTGCCAGCAGCTTAGGGGGGAGGGCCTCCAGTGAGCAGTTCTTC. Drawing the rest from reference TRBV7-8 and TRBJ2-1, the complete variable domain is GAGVSQSPRYKVAKRGQDVALRCDPISGHVSLFWYQQALGQGPEFLTYFQNEAQLDKSGLPSDRFFAERPEGSVSTLKIQRTQQEDSAVYLCASSLGGRASSEQFFGPGTRLTVL.

The CDR3 reads CATSGHRGGGYTF. CDR3 nucleotide sequence: TGTGCCACCAGCGGCCACCGGGGTGGAGGCTACACCTTC. The rearrangement uses TRBV15 and TRBJ1-2; no clear D. The ends were cut back, 5 bases at V and 8 bases at J, with 15 bases in the middle. Germline V gene lookup returns CDR1 LNHNV and CDR2 YYDKDF (reference sequence). This CDR3 has 13 residues. The full variable domain, its missing parts supplied by reference TRBV15 and TRBJ1-2, is DAMVIQNPRYQVTQFGKPVTLSCSQTLNHNVMYWYQQKSSQAPKLLFHYYDKDFNNEADTPDNFQSRRPNTSFCFLDIRSPGLGDTAMYLCATSGHRGGGYTFGSGTRLTVV.

This rearrangement joins TRBV7-9 to TRBJ2-7; 9 bases are a match to TRBD1. Germline trimming cut 11 bases from V and 6 bases from J; bases unmatched to any gene: 17. This CDR3 is built from 15 residues. The V gene's germline CDR1 is SEHNR and CDR2 FQNEAQ (reference sequence). CDR3 residues: CAVETPGTGRLEQYF. CDR3 sequence (DNA): TGTGCCGTCGAAACTCCCGGGACAGGGAGACTCGAGCAGTACTTC. The full variable domain, rest sourced from reference TRBV7-9 and TRBJ2-7, is DTGVSQNPRHKITKRGQNVTFRCDPISEHNRLYWYRQTLGQGPEFLTYFQNEAQLEKSRLLSDRFSAERPKGSFSTLEIQRTEQGDSAMYLCAVETPGTGRLEQYFGPGTRLTVT.

The rearrangement links TRBV5-4 to TRBJ2-1; 9 nucleotides line up with TRBD2. The ends lost 0 bases at V and 7 bases at J; junction bases unmatched: 11. Germline values: CDR1 SGHNT, CDR2 YYREEE (reference sequence). This CDR3 spans 17 amino acids. CDR3 amino acids: CASSLGGGGRARNEQFF. The CDR3 coding sequence is TGTGCCAGCAGCTTGGGGGGAGGCGGGAGGGCCCGAAATGAGCAGTTCTTC.

V and J are TRBV11-2 and TRBJ1-6; tentatively, D is TRBD1 (5 bases). Trimming cost V 5 bases and J 4 bases, with 12 bases left between them. Germline assignment: CDR1 SGHAT and CDR2 FQNNGV. The CDR3 sequence is 15 residues long. CDR3 sequence (DNA): TGTGCCAGCAGCGTTGGGGGAACTTATAATTCACCCCTCCACTTT. This sequence encodes CASSVGGTYNSPLHF.

The genes are TRBV4-1 and TRBJ1-5; possible D gene TRBD1, 6 bases. CDR1 is MGHRA and CDR2 is YSYEKL in the germline V gene. The CDR3 length is 16 residues. V lost 0 bases and J 3 bases, leaving 12 bases between the germline ends. CDR3 DNA: TGCGCCAGCAGCCAAGAATTAGGACAGCTCAATCAGCCCCAGCATTTT. Translated: CASSQELGQLNQPQHF.

The rearrangement joins TRBV15 to TRBJ2-1; TRBD1 or TRBD2 may be the D gene (6 bases each). The CDR3 contains 17 residues. V shed 1 base and J shed 6 bases, with 19 bases lying between them. Germline CDR1 LNHNV, CDR2 YYDKDF (reference sequence). CDR3 sequence: CATSRVPPGAASNEQFF. The CDR3 nucleotides are TGTGCCACCAGCAGAGTACCTCCGGGGGCGGCTTCCAATGAGCAGTTCTTC.

The J gene is TRBJ2-4, the V gene TRBV28; 8 bases fit TRBD1. V was pared by 1 base and J by 2 bases, with 7 bases of the junction left unmatched. The CDR3 is 17 residues long. Germline lookup yields CDR1 MDHEN and CDR2 SYDVKM. The CDR3 sequence: CASSLFGTGGPKNIQYF. The CDR3, as DNA: TGTGCCAGCAGTTTATTTGGGACAGGTGGGCCCAAAAACATTCAGTACTTC.